A single T cell receptor beta chain is shown here with its context. Its cognate antigen is unknown. The entry originates in a study of radiotherapy plus CTLA-4 blockade in lung cancer. Study results and caveats: Strongest reported response predictors: early blood clone changes and post-radiation interferon-beta. Blood saw expansion of tumor-derived TCR clones after radiotherapy plus ipilimumab.

TCRdb's table, derived via immunoSEQ multiplex PCR, lists solely in-frame clones and lacks some. The sample carries some 60,000 clones, 65% to 80% recorded once. The CDR3 is 16 residues long. Germline V lookup: CDR1 SGHTA, CDR2 FQGNSA. V was pared by 5 bases and J by 2 bases, with 4 bases of the junction left unmatched. This chain connects TRBV7-2 to TRBJ1-5; TRBD1 matches at 12 bases. The clonotype was recovered from a human donor with non-small cell lung cancer who had a complete response to radiotherapy plus ipilimumab. This sample comprised peripheral blood, obtained from a patient treated with radiotherapy plus ipilimumab. The CDR3 loop reads CASSGDRGLGNQPQHF. The CDR3 nucleotides read TGTGCCAGCAGCGGGGACAGGGGGCTTGGCAATCAGCCCCAGCATTTT.